This entry lists 19 T cell receptor beta chains sequenced from one sample in a study of T cell repertoires in cytomegalovirus infection (dated by TCRdb to between 2018 and 2021). Sequenced using an Illumina HiSeq 1500. The public sequencing data were trimmed at Q25 with fastp and processed into clonotypes with MiXCR by TCRdb, which kept only in-frame beta chains. One record per CDR3 amino acid sequence lists the most common genes and DNA. Here the sample has approximately 76,000 distinct CDR3 sequences; less than 4.5% occur a single time. Under 6% of the sample comes from the top ten. What was sequenced was PBMCs. These receptors came from a human donor in good health (CMV status not recorded). Some clones in this sample may be carry-over from other donors' samples.

V and J are TRBV6-4 and TRBJ1-5; possible D gene TRBD1, 5 bases. Germline-derived CDR1 and CDR2 are MRHNA and SNTAGT. V lost 9 bases and J lost 5, with 17 bases in between. The CDR3 covers 14 residues. CDR3 loop: CASFYPGVDQPQHF. The CDR3 coding sequence is TGTGCCAGTTTCTACCCGGGGGTCGATCAGCCCCAGCATTTT.

Many counts were recorded for this clonotype. The chain uses TRBV19 and TRBJ1-2; D may be TRBD1 (6 bases). Trimming pared 3 bases from V and 0 bases from J, leaving 17 bases between. Germline CDR1 is LNHDA and CDR2 is SQIVND (reference sequence). CDR3 length: 17 amino acids. This CDR3 reads CASSIKWQGRPNYGYTF. CDR3 coding DNA: TGTGCCAGTAGTATTAAATGGCAGGGGAGGCCTAACTATGGCTACACCTTC.

Many counts were recorded for this clonotype. CDR3 nucleotides: TGCGCCAGCAGCGGGAGACAGGGACGCACAGATACGCAGTATTTT. This translates into CASSGRQGRTDTQYF. This rearrangement joins TRBV5-1 to TRBJ2-3; TRBD1 aligns across 7 bases. Trimming took 4 bases from V and 1 from J; bases not matched to a gene: 6. CDR1 is SGHRS and CDR2 is YFSETQ in the germline V gene. The CDR3 contains 15 residues.

This clonotype was seen at least ten times. This chain joins TRBV11-2 and TRBJ2-1; 12 nucleotides align to TRBD2. Trimming removed 5 bases from V and 12 bases from J; junction bases left unmatched: 17. CDR3 length: 17 residues. CDR1 and CDR2 (germline): SGHAT, FQNNGV. The CDR3 coding sequence is TGTGCCAGCAGCCCCTACTCTAGCGGGGGGGGGGGTAAGGGGCAGTTCTTC. The encoded protein is CASSPYSSGGGGKGQFF.

This clonotype was seen many times. The rearrangement joins TRBV20-1 to TRBJ1-2, with a tentative D call TRBD1 (5 bases). Germline lookup yields CDR1 DFQATT and CDR2 SNEGSKA (reference sequence). Trimming removed 0 bases at V and 0 bases at J, with 14 bases between. There are 16 residues in the CDR3. The DNA of the CDR3 is TGCAGTGCTAGAGATTCAGGGCTCCTCACTAACTATGGCTACACCTTC. Its protein product is CSARDSGLLTNYGYTF.

This clonotype was observed many times. The rearrangement joins TRBV28 to TRBJ1-2; 7 nucleotides agree with TRBD1. Losses at the gene ends were 7 bases for V and 7 bases for J; bases not matched to a gene: 9. This CDR3 region has 13 residues. Germline V gene data show CDR1 as MDHEN and CDR2 as SYDVKM. CDR3 nucleotide sequence: TGTGCCAGCACGATGAGACAGGGAAGTGGCTACACCTTC. This gives the protein CASTMRQGSGYTF.

The chain employs TRBV11-2 and TRBJ1-2, with TRBD1 as a possible D gene (6 bases). The CDR3 has 17 amino acids. Germline lookup yields CDR1 SGHAT and CDR2 FQNNGV. V was pared by 5 bases and J by 5 bases, with 24 bases between. The CDR3 bases are TGTGCCAGCAGCCCAAGGGCGGGGGCCCCTCTACCGTATGGCTACACCTTC. Translation: CASSPRAGAPLPYGYTF.

This clonotype was recorded at least ten times. The chain links TRBV6-5 to TRBJ2-6; D possibly matches TRBD1 or TRBD2 (5 bases each). The CDR3 is made up of 15 amino acids. Germline assignment: CDR1 MNHEY and CDR2 SVGAGI. The V and J ends lost 8 bases and 0 bases respectively, with 11 bases between them. Here the CDR3 DNA reads TGTGCCAGCCGTAAGGGGAGCTCTGGGGCCAACGTCCTGACTTTC. Translating gives CASRKGSSGANVLTF.

This clonotype was seen at least ten times. The rearrangement uses TRBV7-9 and TRBJ2-7, with TRBD1 identical over 8 bases. V lost 3 bases and J lost 3; bases outside the gene matches: 4. Per the germline V gene, CDR1 is SEHNR and CDR2 is FQNEAQ (reference sequence). The CDR3 totals 14 residues. CDR3 sequence reads: CASSFRGQGYEQYF. The DNA of the CDR3 is TGTGCCAGCAGCTTTAGAGGACAGGGCTACGAGCAGTACTTC.

This clonotype was picked up many times. This chain links TRBV29-1 with TRBJ1-2; no clear D. This CDR3 region has 13 residues. CDR1 and CDR2 (germline): SQVTM, ANQGSEA. V gave up 5 bases and J gave up 1 base, with 11 bases separating them. The CDR3 DNA reads TGCAGCGTTTTGGACGGGGTTAACTATGGCTACACCTTC. Translation: CSVLDGVNYGYTF.

The sample holds many counts of this clonotype. The chain has TRBV28 and TRBJ1-3; D ambiguous. Trimming shortened V by 6 bases and J by 3 bases, and 15 bases separated the two germline ends. Per the germline V gene, CDR1 is MDHEN and CDR2 is SYDVKM. The CDR3 covers 15 residues. Here the CDR3 reads CASSPRRGNGNTIYF. The CDR3 DNA reads as TGTGCCAGCAGCCCTAGGCGGGGTAATGGAAACACCATATATTTT.

This clonotype was seen ten or more times. J is TRBJ1-1 and V is TRBV19; TRBD1 aligns across 7 bases. V lost 4 bases and J lost 6; bases outside the gene matches: 8. The CDR3 covers 14 residues. Looked up from germline, CDR1 is LNHDA and CDR2 is SQIVND (reference sequence). The CDR3 reads CASSTRQGKAEAFF. In nucleotides, the CDR3 is TGTGCCAGTAGTACCAGACAGGGTAAGGCTGAAGCTTTCTTT.

This clonotype was picked up many times. CDR3 sequence (DNA): TGCAGCGTTGCAGACAGGGACCAAGAGACCCAGTACTTC. Translating it yields CSVADRDQETQYF. The chain couples TRBV29-1 to TRBJ2-5, with 7 bases identical to TRBD1. In germline, CDR1 is SQVTM, CDR2 ANQGSEA. After removal of 4 bases from V and 0 bases from J, the junction contained 2 bases not matched to a gene. CDR3 length equals 13 residues.

Ten or more counts support this clonotype. This rearrangement joins TRBV6-2 or TRBV6-3 to TRBJ2-7; no definite D call. CDR1 and CDR2 (germline): MNHEY, SVGEGT. V was clipped by 2 bases and J by 3 bases, with 5 bases between them. The CDR3 length is 12 residues. The CDR3 bases are TGTGCCAGCAGTTACAGCCTCTACGAGCAGTACTTC. It yields the protein CASSYSLYEQYF.

This clonotype was seen many times. This rearrangement joins TRBV4-3 to TRBJ2-7, with 7 positions matching TRBD1. This CDR3 contains 14 residues. Germline V gene lookup returns CDR1 LGHNA and CDR2 YSLEER. V lost 7 bases to trimming and J lost 0 bases; unmatched junction nucleotides: 6. The CDR3 DNA follows: TGCGCCAGCACGGCGGACAGGAGCTCCTACGAGCAGTACTTC. This sequence encodes CASTADRSSYEQYF.

This clonotype was found many times. DNA of the CDR3: TGTGCCAGCAGCTACTCCGGGGATTACACTGAAGCTTTCTTT. As protein: CASSYSGDYTEAFF. The chain combines TRBV12-3 or TRBV12-4 with TRBJ1-1; D remains unclear. The length of the CDR3 is 14 residues. The germline V and J ends were trimmed by 6 bases and 3 bases, with 14 bases remaining between them.

This clonotype was recorded at least ten times. The chain combines TRBV15 with TRBJ2-5, with D hard to call. Germline values: CDR1 LNHNV, CDR2 YYDKDF (reference sequence). V lost 0 bases and J lost 2, with 7 bases in between. The CDR3 is 14 amino acids. The CDR3 here is CATSRDWAQETQYF. The CDR3 nucleotides read TGTGCCACCAGCAGAGATTGGGCACAAGAGACCCAGTACTTC.

In this sample, this clonotype turned up many times. The chain employs TRBV6-2 or TRBV6-3 and TRBJ2-1, with 9 nucleotides matching TRBD1. Trimming at V came to 5 bases and at J to 2 bases, leaving 1 base not matched to a gene. CDR3 length: 14 residues. Germline V CDR1 and CDR2: MNHEY, SVGEGT. CDR3 sequence reads: CASSRQGAYNEQFF. The DNA for the CDR3 is TGTGCCAGCAGTCGACAGGGGGCCTACAATGAGCAGTTCTTC.

This clonotype has ten or more counts. This sequence joins TRBV7-2 and TRBJ2-3; 7 bases are shared with TRBD2. The germline V gene has CDR1 SGHTA and CDR2 FQGNSA. This CDR3 is built from 14 residues. V trimming: 5 bases; J trimming: 4 bases; junction bases outside the gene matches: 6. In DNA, the CDR3 is TGTGCCAGCAGCCGCTCGAGCGGGGCAGATACGCAGTATTTT. Its translation is CASSRSSGADTQYF.